Reported below is one TCR beta chain. Its cognate antigen is unknown. TCRdb's copy holds only in-frame clones and misses some; the assay was immunoSEQ multiplex PCR. Found here are 250,000 to 350,000 clones, more than 70% of them singletons; the top ten hold about 5.8%. The record originates from a study of cytotoxic CD8 clonotypes in ibrutinib-treated CLL. Regarding the study as a whole: The clonality went up when patients responded to ibrutinib and dropped back toward baseline at progression. At baseline, clonality was higher than in age-matched healthy donors and correlated with CD8+ counts. Under therapy, public clonotypes either contracted or stayed stable, and they were uncommon.

Genomic DNA for TCR beta libraries, 1.5 to 2 micrograms, came from cryopreserved PBMCs. The germline CDR1 and CDR2 sequences are SGHVS and FQNEAQ. This CDR3 is built from 14 residues. V lost 8 bases to trimming and J lost 4 bases, with 15 bases between them. The receptor comes from a human donor with chronic lymphocytic leukemia. The specimen comprised PBMCs, sampled at disease progression, from a patient treated with ibrutinib. The V gene is TRBV7-8, the J gene TRBJ1-5; D is perhaps TRBD1 (5 bases). CDR3 loop: CASSDNFLNQPQHF. The CDR3 DNA follows: TGTGCCAGCTCGGACAATTTCCTTAATCAGCCCCAGCATTTT.